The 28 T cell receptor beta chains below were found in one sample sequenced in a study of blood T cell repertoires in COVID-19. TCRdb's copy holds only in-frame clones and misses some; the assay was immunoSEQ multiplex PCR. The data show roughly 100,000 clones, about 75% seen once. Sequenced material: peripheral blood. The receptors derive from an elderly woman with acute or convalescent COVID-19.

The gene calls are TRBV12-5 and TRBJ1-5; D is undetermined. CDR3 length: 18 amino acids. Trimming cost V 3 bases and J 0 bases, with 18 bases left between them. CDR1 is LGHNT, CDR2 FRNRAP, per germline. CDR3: CASGFSRLYPRSNQPQHF. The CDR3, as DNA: TGTGCTAGTGGTTTTTCCAGGCTATACCCGCGTAGCAATCAGCCCCAGCATTTT.

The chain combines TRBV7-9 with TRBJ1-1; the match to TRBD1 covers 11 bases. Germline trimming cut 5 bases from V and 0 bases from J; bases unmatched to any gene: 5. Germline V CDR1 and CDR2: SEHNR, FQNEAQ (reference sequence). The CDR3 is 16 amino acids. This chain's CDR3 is CASSPRTGGLNTEAFF. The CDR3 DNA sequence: TGTGCCAGCAGCCCCCGGACAGGGGGCTTGAACACTGAAGCTTTCTTT.

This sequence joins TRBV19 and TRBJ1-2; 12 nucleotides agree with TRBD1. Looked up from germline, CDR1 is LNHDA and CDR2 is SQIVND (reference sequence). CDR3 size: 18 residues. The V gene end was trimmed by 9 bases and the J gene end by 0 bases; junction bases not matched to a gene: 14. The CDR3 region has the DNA TGTGCCAGCAACTTCGCGGCGGGACAGGGGGCCACTAACTATGGCTACACCTTC. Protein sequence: CASNFAAGQGATNYGYTF.

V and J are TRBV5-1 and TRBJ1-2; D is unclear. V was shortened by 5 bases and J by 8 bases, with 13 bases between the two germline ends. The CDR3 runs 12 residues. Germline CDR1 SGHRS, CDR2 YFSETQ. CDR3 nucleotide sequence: TGCGCCAGCAGACGGGGATCGGGCGGCTACACCTTC. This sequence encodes CASRRGSGGYTF.

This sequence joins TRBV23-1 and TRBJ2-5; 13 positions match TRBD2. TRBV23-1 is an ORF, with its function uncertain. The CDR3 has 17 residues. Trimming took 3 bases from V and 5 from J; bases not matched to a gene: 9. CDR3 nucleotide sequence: TGCGCCAGCAGTCAGCTTATACTAGCGGGGGGGAAGGAGACCCAGTACTTC. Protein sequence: CASSQLILAGGKETQYF.

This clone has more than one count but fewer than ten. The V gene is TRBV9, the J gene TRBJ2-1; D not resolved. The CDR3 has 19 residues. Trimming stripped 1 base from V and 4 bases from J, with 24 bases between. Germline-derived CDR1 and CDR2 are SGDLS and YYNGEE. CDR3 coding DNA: TGTGCCAGCAGCGTAAAAGTCGAGGTGCTTCCCCGAACGTACAATGAGCAGTTCTTC. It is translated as CASSVKVEVLPRTYNEQFF.

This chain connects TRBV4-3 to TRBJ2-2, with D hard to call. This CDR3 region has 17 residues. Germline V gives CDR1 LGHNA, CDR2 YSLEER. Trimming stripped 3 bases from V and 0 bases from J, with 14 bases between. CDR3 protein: CASSQLGDETNTGELFF. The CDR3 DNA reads TGCGCCAGCAGCCAGCTTGGAGACGAGACGAACACCGGGGAGCTGTTTTTT.

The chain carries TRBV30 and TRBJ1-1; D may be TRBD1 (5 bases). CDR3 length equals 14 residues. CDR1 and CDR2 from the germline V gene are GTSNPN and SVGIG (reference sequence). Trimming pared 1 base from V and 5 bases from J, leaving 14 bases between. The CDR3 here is CAWSGGKGRTEAFF. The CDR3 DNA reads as TGTGCCTGGAGTGGGGGGAAAGGGAGGACTGAAGCTTTCTTT. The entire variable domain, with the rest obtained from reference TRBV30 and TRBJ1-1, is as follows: SQTIHQWPATLVQPVGSPLSLECTVEGTSNPNLYWYRQAAGRGLQLLFYSVGIGQISSEVPQNLSASRPQDRQFILSSKKLLLSDSGFYLCAWSGGKGRTEAFFGQGTRLTVV.

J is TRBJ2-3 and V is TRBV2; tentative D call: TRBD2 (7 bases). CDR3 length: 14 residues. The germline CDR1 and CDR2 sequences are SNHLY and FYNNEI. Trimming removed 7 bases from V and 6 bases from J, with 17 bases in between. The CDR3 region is CASTAGAIWDTQYF. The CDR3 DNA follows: TGTGCCAGCACGGCGGGGGCAATCTGGGATACGCAGTATTTT.

DNA of the CDR3: TGTGCCAGCAGCTTACAGGGCTATGGCTACACCTTC. Its translation: CASSLQGYGYTF. The V and J genes are TRBV7-9 and TRBJ1-2, with D perhaps TRBD1 (5 bases). The CDR3 is 12 amino acids. Trimming pared 2 bases from V and 4 bases from J, leaving 5 bases between. From germline, CDR1 is SEHNR and CDR2 FQNEAQ (reference sequence).

This CDR3 reads CASSWQGAPYGYTF. The CDR3 bases are TGTGCCAGTAGTTGGCAGGGGGCCCCCTATGGCTACACCTTC. The chain couples TRBV19 to TRBJ1-2, with 8 bases aligning to TRBD1. The germline V gene has CDR1 LNHDA and CDR2 SQIVND (reference sequence). The CDR3 extends over 14 amino acids. Germline trimming cut 5 bases from V and 4 bases from J; bases unmatched to any gene: 6.

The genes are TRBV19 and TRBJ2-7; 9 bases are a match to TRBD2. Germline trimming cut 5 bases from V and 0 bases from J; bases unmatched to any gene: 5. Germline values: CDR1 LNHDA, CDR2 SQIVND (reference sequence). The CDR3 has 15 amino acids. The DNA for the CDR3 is TGTGCCAGTAGTCCGATAGCGGGAGTCTCCTACGAGCAGTACTTC. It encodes CASSPIAGVSYEQYF.

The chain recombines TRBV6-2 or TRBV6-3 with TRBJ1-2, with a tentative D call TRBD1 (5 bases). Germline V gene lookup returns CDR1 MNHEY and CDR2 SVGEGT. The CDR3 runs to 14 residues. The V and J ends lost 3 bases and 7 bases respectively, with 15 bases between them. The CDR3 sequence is CASSYVRGAGGYTF. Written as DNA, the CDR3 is TGTGCCAGCAGTTATGTTAGGGGCGCAGGTGGCTACACCTTC.

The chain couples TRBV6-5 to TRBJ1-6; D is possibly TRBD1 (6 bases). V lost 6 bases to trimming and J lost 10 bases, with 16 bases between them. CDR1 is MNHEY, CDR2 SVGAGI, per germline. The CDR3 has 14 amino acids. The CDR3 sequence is CASSIQGRGSPLHF. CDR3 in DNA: TGTGCCAGCAGCATACAGGGAAGAGGCTCACCCCTCCACTTT.

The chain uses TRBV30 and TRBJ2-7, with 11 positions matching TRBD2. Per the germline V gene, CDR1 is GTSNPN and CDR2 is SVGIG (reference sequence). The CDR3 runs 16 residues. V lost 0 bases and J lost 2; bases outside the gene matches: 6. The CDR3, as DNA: TGTGCCTGGAGTGTACAGGCGACTAGCGGGACCTACGAGCAGTACTTC. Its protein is CAWSVQATSGTYEQYF.

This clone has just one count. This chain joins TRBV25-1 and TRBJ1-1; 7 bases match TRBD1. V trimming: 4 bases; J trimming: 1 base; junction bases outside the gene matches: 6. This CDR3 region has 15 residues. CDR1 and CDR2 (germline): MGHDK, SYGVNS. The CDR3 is CASSVTGVGNTEAFF. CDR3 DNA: TGTGCCAGCAGTGTAACAGGGGTGGGGAACACTGAAGCTTTCTTT.

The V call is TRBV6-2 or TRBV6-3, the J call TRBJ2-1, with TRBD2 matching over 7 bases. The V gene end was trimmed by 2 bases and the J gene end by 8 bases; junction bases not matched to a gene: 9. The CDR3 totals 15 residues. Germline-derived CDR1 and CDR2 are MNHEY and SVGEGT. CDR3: CASSYTWTSRYEQFF. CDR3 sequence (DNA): TGTGCCAGCAGTTACACTTGGACTAGTAGGTATGAGCAGTTCTTC.

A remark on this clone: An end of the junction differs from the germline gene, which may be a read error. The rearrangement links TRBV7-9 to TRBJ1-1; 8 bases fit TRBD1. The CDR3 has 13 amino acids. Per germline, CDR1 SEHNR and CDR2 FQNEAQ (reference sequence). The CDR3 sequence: CASSSGQEFGVIF. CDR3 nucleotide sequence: TGTGCCAGCAGCTCGGGACAGGAGTTTGGGGTAATCTTT.

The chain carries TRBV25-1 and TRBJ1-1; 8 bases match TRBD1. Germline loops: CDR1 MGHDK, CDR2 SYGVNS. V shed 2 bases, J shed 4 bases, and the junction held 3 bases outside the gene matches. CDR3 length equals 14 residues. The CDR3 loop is CASSEQGAVTEAFF. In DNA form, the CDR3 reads TGTGCCAGCAGTGAACAGGGGGCAGTCACTGAAGCTTTCTTT.

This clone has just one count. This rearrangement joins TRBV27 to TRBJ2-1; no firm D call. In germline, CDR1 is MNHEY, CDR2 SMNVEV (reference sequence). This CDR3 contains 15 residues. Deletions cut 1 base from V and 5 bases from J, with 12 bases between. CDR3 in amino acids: CASSLFGQLDNEQFF. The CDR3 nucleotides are TGTGCCAGCAGTTTATTTGGGCAGTTGGACAATGAGCAGTTCTTC.

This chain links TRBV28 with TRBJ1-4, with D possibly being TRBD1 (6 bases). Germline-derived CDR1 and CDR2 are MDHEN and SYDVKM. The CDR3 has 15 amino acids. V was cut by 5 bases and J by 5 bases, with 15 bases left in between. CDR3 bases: TGTGCCAGCAGTGAAGAGGGGACACCCAATGAAAAACTGTTTTTT. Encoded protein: CASSEEGTPNEKLFF.

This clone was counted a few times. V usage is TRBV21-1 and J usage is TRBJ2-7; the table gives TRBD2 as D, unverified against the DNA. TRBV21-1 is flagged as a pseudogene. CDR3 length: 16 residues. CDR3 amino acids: CASSTPSGGAGHEQYF. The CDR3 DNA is TGTGCCAGCAGCACCCCTAGCGGGGGGGCCGGTCACGAGCAGTACTTC.

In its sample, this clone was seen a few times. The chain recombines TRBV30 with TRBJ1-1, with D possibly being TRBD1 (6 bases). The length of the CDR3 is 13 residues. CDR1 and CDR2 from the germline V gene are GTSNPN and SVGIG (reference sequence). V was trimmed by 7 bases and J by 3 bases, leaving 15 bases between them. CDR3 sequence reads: CAFDRNLDTEAFF. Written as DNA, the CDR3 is TGTGCCTTTGACAGGAATCTTGACACTGAAGCTTTCTTT.

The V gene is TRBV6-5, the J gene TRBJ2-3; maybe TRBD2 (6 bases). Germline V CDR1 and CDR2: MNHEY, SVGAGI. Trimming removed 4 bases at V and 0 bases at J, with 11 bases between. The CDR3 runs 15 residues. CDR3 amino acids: CASSFGSGSTDTQYF. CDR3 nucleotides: TGTGCCAGCAGTTTCGGGAGCGGGAGCACAGATACGCAGTATTTT.

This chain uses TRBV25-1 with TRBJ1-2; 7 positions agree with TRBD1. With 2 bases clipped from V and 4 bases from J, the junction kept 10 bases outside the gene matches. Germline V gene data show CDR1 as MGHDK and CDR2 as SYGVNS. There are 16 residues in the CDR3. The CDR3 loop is CASSEIGQDESYGYTF. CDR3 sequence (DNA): TGTGCCAGCAGTGAAATAGGACAGGACGAATCCTATGGCTACACCTTC.

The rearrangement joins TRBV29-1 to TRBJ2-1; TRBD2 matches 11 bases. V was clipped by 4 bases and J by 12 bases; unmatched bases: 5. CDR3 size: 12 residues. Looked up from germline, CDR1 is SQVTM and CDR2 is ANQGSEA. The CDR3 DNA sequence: TGCAGCGTTGCCTCCCTAGCGGGAGGGCAGTTCTTC. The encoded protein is CSVASLAGGQFF.

CDR3 protein: CASIPPESSYNEQFF. The CDR3 DNA is TGTGCCAGCATCCCTCCGGAGAGCTCCTACAATGAGCAGTTCTTC. This rearrangement joins TRBV6-5 to TRBJ2-1; D remains ambiguous. Germline CDR1 is MNHEY and CDR2 is SVGAGI. The CDR3 spans 15 residues. V dropped 7 bases and J dropped 0 bases, with 13 bases sitting between them.

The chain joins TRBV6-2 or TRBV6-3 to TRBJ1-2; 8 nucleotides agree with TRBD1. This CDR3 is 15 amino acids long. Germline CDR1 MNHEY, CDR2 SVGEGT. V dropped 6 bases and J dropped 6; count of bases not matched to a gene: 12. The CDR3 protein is CASRPRTGRMDGYTF. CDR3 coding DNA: TGTGCCAGCAGGCCTCGGACAGGGAGGATGGATGGCTACACCTTC.